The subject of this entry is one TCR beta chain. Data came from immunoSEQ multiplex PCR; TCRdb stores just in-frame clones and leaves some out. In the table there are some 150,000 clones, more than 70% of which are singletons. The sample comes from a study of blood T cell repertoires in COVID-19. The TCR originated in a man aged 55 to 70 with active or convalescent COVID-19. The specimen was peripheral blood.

The CDR3: CASSPRTFYEQYF. As DNA, the CDR3 is TGTGCCAGCTCACCTCGTACATTCTACGAGCAGTACTTC. The chain links TRBV18 to TRBJ2-7; D is uncertain. Germline V gives CDR1 KGHSH, CDR2 LQKENI. Trimming took 3 bases from V and 3 from J, leaving 9 bases between them. This CDR3 spans 13 amino acids.